This section outlines one T cell receptor (beta chain) sequence together with its context. Its antigen is currently unknown. Germline values: CDR1 LNHDA, CDR2 SQIVND (reference sequence). V was pared by 5 bases and J by 5 bases, with 10 bases between. This CDR3 has 13 amino acids. Donors likely had unrecorded immune exposures despite being nominally healthy when sampled. The sample originates from a study of cytomegalovirus exposure and HLA in healthy donors. Overall study results and limits: Association with HLA alleles at 0.05 false discovery rate was found for about 17,000 TCR beta sequences in a later analysis.

The study ran its PCR with 60 Vbeta and 13 Jbeta primers. Here immunoSEQ multiplex PCR was the method, and the copy in TCRdb shows in-frame clones only, minus some. There are some 130,000 clones in the sample, with approximately 1.6% held by the top ten. Input material: PBMCs. This clonotype was sampled from a woman in her thirties or forties in good health and CMV-seropositive. The chain is built from TRBV19 and TRBJ1-5, with a weak D call TRBD1 (6 bases). CDR3 DNA sequence: TGTGCCAGTAGTCCCCGGACAGATCAGCCCCAGCATTTT. Its protein is CASSPRTDQPQHF.